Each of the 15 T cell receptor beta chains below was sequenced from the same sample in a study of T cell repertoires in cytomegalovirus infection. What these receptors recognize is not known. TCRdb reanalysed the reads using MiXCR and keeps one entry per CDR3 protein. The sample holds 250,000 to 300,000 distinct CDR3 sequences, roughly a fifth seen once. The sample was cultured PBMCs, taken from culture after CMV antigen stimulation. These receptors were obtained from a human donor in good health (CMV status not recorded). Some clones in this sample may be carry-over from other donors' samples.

For the CDR3, the DNA is TGTGCCAGCAGTTATGGCGGGACTTTCACCGGGGAGCTGTTTTTT. Its protein product is CASSYGGTFTGELFF. The chain combines TRBV6-2 or TRBV6-3 with TRBJ2-2; a possible D gene is TRBD2 (6 bases). Germline V gene data show CDR1 as MNHEY and CDR2 as SVGEGT. The CDR3 consists of 15 residues. V was cut by 3 bases and J by 4 bases, with 12 bases left in between.

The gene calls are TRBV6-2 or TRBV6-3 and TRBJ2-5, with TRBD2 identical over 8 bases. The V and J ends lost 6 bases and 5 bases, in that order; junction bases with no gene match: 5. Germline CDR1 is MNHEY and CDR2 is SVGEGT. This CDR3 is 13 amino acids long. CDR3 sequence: CASRKRERETQYF. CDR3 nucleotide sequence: TGTGCCAGCAGGAAGCGGGAGAGGGAGACCCAGTACTTC.

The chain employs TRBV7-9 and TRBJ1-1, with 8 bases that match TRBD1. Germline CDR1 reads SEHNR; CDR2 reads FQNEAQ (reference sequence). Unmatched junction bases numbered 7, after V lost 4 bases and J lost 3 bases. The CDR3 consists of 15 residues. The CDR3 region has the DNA TGTGCCAGCAGCTACGGACAGGGAGCAGACACTGAAGCTTTCTTT. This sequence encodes CASSYGQGADTEAFF.

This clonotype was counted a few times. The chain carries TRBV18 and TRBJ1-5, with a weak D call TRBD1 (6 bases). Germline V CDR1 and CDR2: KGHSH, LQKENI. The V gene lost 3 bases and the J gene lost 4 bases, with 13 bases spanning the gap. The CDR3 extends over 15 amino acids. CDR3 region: CASSPNRVGNQPQHF. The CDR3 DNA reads TGTGCCAGCTCACCTAACAGGGTTGGTAATCAGCCCCAGCATTTT.

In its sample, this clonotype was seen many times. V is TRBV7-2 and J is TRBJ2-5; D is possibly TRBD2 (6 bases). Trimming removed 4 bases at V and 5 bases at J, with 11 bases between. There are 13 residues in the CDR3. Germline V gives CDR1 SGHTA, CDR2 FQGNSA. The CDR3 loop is CASSYAGRETQYF. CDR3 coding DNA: TGTGCCAGCAGCTATGCAGGGAGGGAGACCCAGTACTTC.

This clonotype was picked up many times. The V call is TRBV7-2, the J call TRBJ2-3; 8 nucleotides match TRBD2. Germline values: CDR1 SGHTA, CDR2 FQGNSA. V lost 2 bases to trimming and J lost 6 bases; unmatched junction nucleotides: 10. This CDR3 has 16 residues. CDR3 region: CASSLNLGRAVDTQYF. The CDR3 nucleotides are TGTGCCAGCAGCTTAAATCTCGGGAGGGCCGTGGATACGCAGTATTTT.

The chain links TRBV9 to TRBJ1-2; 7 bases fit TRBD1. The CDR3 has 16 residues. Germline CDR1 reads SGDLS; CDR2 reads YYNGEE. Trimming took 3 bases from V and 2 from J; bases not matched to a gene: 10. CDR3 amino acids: CASSALGGGWNYGYTF. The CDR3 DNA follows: TGTGCCAGCAGCGCCCTTGGAGGGGGCTGGAACTATGGCTACACCTTC. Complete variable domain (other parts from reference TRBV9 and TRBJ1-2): DSGVTQTPKHLITATGQRVTLRCSPRSGDLSVYWYQQSLDQGLQFLIQYYNGEERAKGNILERFSAQQFPDLHSELNLSSLELGDSALYFCASSALGGGWNYGYTFGSGTRLTVV.

The CDR3 region is CASTPASYYEQYF. CDR3 sequence (DNA): TGTGCCAGCACACCTGCCAGCTACTACGAGCAGTACTTC. The chain joins TRBV6-5 to TRBJ2-7; unclear D gene. Trimming left V 7 bases short and J 3 bases short, with 13 bases between. The germline V gene encodes CDR1 MNHEY and CDR2 SVGAGI. The CDR3 is 13 amino acids.

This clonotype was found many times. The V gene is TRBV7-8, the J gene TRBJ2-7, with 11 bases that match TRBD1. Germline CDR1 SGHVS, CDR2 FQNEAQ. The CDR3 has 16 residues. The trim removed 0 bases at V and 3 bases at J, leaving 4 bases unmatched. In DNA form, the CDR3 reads TGTGCCAGCAGCTTAGCGCAGGGGACAGGGGGCTACGAGCAGTACGTC. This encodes CASSLAQGTGGYEQYV.

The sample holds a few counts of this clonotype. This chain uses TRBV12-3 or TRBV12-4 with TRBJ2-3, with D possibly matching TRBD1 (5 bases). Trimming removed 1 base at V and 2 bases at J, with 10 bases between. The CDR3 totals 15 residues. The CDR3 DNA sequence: TGTGCCAGCAGTTTAGAAGGGGCGAACACAGATACGCAGTATTTT. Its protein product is CASSLEGANTDTQYF.

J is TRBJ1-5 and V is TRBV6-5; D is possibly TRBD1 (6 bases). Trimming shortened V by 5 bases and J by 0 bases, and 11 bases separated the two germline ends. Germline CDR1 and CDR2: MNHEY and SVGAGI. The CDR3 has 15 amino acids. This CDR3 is CASSPQGLSNQPQHF. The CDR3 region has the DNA TGTGCCAGCAGTCCCCAGGGGCTTAGCAATCAGCCCCAGCATTTT.

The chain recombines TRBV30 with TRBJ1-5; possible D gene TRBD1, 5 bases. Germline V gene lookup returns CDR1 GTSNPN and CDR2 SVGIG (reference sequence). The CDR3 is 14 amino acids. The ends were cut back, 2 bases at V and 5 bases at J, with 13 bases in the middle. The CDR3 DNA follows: TGTGCCTGGAGTCCCGACAGCGCCTATCAGCCCCAGCATTTT. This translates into CAWSPDSAYQPQHF.

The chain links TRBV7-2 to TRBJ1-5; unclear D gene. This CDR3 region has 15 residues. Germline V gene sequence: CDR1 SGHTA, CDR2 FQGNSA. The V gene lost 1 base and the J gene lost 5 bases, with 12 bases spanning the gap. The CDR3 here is CASSLGNGVYQPQHF. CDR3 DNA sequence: TGTGCCAGCAGCTTAGGGAACGGCGTATATCAGCCCCAGCATTTT.

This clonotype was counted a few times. CDR3 nucleotide sequence: TGTGCCAGCAGCGCCCTGGGGCAGGGGTCGAGCGGGAGGACCAATGAGCAGTTCTTC. As protein: CASSALGQGSSGRTNEQFF. J is TRBJ2-1 and V is TRBV7-9; TRBD2 agrees at 9 bases. The V gene's germline CDR1 is SEHNR and CDR2 FQNEAQ (reference sequence). J lost 6 bases, V lost 5 bases, and 20 bases had no gene match. The CDR3 consists of 19 residues. The variable domain in full, with the rest retrieved from reference TRBV7-9 and TRBJ2-1, is DTGVSQNPRHKITKRGQNVTFRCDPISEHNRLYWYRQTLGQGPEFLTYFQNEAQLEKSRLLSDRFSAERPKGSFSTLEIQRTEQGDSAMYLCASSALGQGSSGRTNEQFFGPGTRLTVL.

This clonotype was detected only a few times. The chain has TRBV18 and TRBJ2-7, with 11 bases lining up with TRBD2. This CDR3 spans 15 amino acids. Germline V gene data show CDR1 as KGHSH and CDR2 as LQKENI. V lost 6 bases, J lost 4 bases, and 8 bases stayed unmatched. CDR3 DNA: TGTGCCAGCTCTCCTTCCGGGACTAGCGGATACGAGCAGTACGTC. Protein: CASSPSGTSGYEQYV.